Below are 8 T cell receptor beta chains sequenced from a single sample in a study of cytomegalovirus exposure and HLA in healthy donors. Assay: immunoSEQ multiplex PCR; the TCRdb copy retains only in-frame clones and omits some. The sample has 90,000 to 150,000 clones, 85% to 90% seen once. Sample: PBMCs. The source of these receptors is a woman between 18 and 29 years old in good health and CMV-seropositive.

The chain is built from TRBV2 and TRBJ2-3; D uncertain. The CDR3 length is 9 residues. Germline-derived CDR1 and CDR2 are SNHLY and FYNNEI. Here the CDR3 reads CVQSDTQYF. The CDR3 coding sequence is TGTGTCCAGTCAGATACGCAGTATTTT.

J is TRBJ1-6 and V is TRBV7-8; TRBD1 aligns across 7 bases. Germline-derived CDR1 and CDR2 are SGHVS and FQNEAQ. V lost 2 bases to trimming and J lost 6 bases; unmatched junction nucleotides: 1. The CDR3 length is 14 residues. DNA of the CDR3: TGTGCCAGCAGCTTAAGACAGGGTAATTCACCCCTCCACTTT. Protein product: CASSLRQGNSPLHF.

The CDR3 loop is CASSPSNDREETQYF. CDR3 nucleotides: TGCGCCAGCAGCCCCAGCAACGACAGGGAAGAGACCCAGTACTTC. The V and J genes are TRBV5-1 and TRBJ2-5; 7 nucleotides line up with TRBD1. The germline V gene has CDR1 SGHRS and CDR2 YFSETQ. This CDR3 spans 15 amino acids. The J segment lost 3 bases and the V segment lost 4 bases, leaving 9 bases of the junction unmatched. Variable domain in full (rest from reference TRBV5-1 and TRBJ2-5): KAGVTQTPRYLIKTRGQQVTLSCSPISGHRSVSWYQQTPGQGLQFLFEYFSETQRNKGNFPGRFSGRQFSNSRSEMNVSTLELGDSALYLCASSPSNDREETQYFGPGTRLLVL.

V and J are TRBV9 and TRBJ1-2; weak D call: TRBD1 (6 bases). The CDR3 consists of 16 residues. The germline V gene encodes CDR1 SGDLS and CDR2 YYNGEE. V was cut by 0 bases and J by 4 bases, with 16 bases left in between. The CDR3 coding sequence is TGTGCCAGCAGCGTAGATTTAGGCCGAGGGGGCTATGGCTACACCTTC. Encoded protein: CASSVDLGRGGYGYTF.

The chain is built from TRBV10-3 and TRBJ2-4; D call uncertain. Per the germline V gene, CDR1 is ENHRY and CDR2 is SYGVKD. The V end was cut by 2 bases, the J end by 9 bases, with 11 bases between. The CDR3 has 13 residues. The CDR3 is CAISEPRVGIQYF. CDR3 in DNA: TGTGCCATCAGTGAGCCCCGGGTGGGCATTCAGTACTTC.

This clone was seen a handful of times. The chain has TRBV6-5 and TRBJ1-4; no firm D call. Germline loops: CDR1 MNHEY, CDR2 SVGAGI. Trimming pared 10 bases from V and 6 bases from J, leaving 15 bases between. The CDR3 has 13 amino acids. The CDR3, as DNA: TGTGCCACCCGGCGGGATTGGGATGAAAAACTGTTTTTT. Protein sequence: CATRRDWDEKLFF.

The genes are TRBV5-6 and TRBJ2-3, with a weak D call TRBD2 (7 bases). Trimming stripped 6 bases from V and 1 base from J, with 15 bases between. Germline lookup yields CDR1 SGHDT and CDR2 YYEEEE. The CDR3 has 15 residues. CDR3 residues: CASKRRGGGTDTQYF. CDR3 nucleotides: TGTGCCAGCAAGAGGAGGGGGGGCGGCACAGATACGCAGTATTTT.

This chain uses TRBV28 with TRBJ2-1; 7 bases fit TRBD1. J lost 6 bases, V lost 8 bases, and 16 bases had no gene match. Germline values: CDR1 MDHEN, CDR2 SYDVKM. CDR3 size: 16 residues. CDR3 bases: TGTGCCAGCCCTGCAACATCGACAGGGTTTTTCAATGAGCAGTTCTTC. It translates to CASPATSTGFFNEQFF. Drawing the rest from reference TRBV28 and TRBJ2-1, the complete variable domain is DVKVTQSSRYLVKRTGEKVFLECVQDMDHENMFWYRQDPGLGLRLIYFSYDVKMKEKGDIPEGYSVSREKKERFSLILESASTNQTSMYLCASPATSTGFFNEQFFGPGTRLTVL.